This paragraph reports one T cell receptor (beta chain). CDR3 length: 14 residues. Germline V gene sequence: CDR1 MNHEY, CDR2 SVGAGI. Trimming removed 5 bases from V and 4 bases from J, with 14 bases in between. This record comes from a study of blood T cell repertoires in COVID-19. Sequenced by immunoSEQ multiplex PCR; TCRdb stores in-frame clones only, minus some. The sample includes over 400,000 clones, about 88% of them seen just once. The chain uses TRBV6-5 and TRBJ1-2; D remains ambiguous. This receptor was taken from a woman aged 60 to 75 who had recovered from COVID-19. Sequenced input: PBMCs or T cells enriched from blood (not recorded which). CDR3 protein: CASSNDPGGYGYTF. In DNA form, the CDR3 reads TGTGCCAGCAGTAACGATCCAGGAGGCTATGGCTACACCTTC.